The 24 T cell receptor beta chains given below trace back to one sample, sequenced in a study of radiotherapy plus CTLA-4 blockade in lung cancer. Method: immunoSEQ multiplex PCR; TCRdb's copy keeps in-frame clones and lacks some. Seen here are fewer than 40,000 clones, nearly 80% observed once, and the top ten hold 23%. Specimen: peripheral blood, collected from a patient treated with radiotherapy plus ipilimumab. These receptors were collected from a human donor with non-small cell lung cancer that progressed on radiotherapy plus ipilimumab.

The chain employs TRBV5-6 and TRBJ2-2; TRBD2 agrees at 10 bases. Germline V gene lookup returns CDR1 SGHDT and CDR2 YYEEEE. Trimming took 4 bases from V and 2 from J; bases not matched to a gene: 5. This CDR3 is built from 16 residues. The CDR3: CASSASSGGNTGELFF. CDR3 DNA: TGTGCCAGCAGCGCTTCTAGCGGGGGTAACACCGGGGAGCTGTTTTTT.

This clone came up a few times. The rearrangement uses TRBV5-1 and TRBJ2-7; D unclear. This CDR3 contains 12 residues. Trimming removed 4 bases from V and 0 bases from J, with 5 bases in between. The V gene's germline CDR1 is SGHRS and CDR2 YFSETQ. This CDR3 reads CASSLSSYEQYF. The CDR3 DNA is TGCGCCAGCAGCCTTAGCTCCTACGAGCAGTACTTC.

V usage is TRBV2 and J usage is TRBJ2-7, with D tentatively TRBD2 (7 bases). This CDR3 has 15 residues. V was trimmed by 4 bases and J by 0 bases, leaving 13 bases between them. Germline CDR1 is SNHLY and CDR2 is FYNNEI. In DNA, the CDR3 is TGTGCCAGCAGTGTCGGGGGGCAAAGCTCCTACGAGCAGTACTTC. Its translation: CASSVGGQSSYEQYF.

This clone was seen a handful of times. Other DNA sequences in the sample encode the same CDR3. The DNA for the CDR3 is TGTGCCAGCAGCTTGGCGGGGAGCACAGATACGCAGTATTTT. Its protein is CASSLAGSTDTQYF. V is TRBV7-2 and J is TRBJ2-3; possibly TRBD2 for D (6 bases). In germline, CDR1 is SGHTA, CDR2 FQGNSA. Trimming stripped 3 bases from V and 0 bases from J, with 7 bases between. The CDR3 covers 14 residues. The variable domain in full, with the rest retrieved from reference TRBV7-2 and TRBJ2-3, is GAGVSQSPSNKVTEKGKDVELRCDPISGHTALYWYRQSLGQGLEFLIYFQGNSAPDKSGLPSDRFSAERTGGSVSTLTIQRTQQEDSAVYLCASSLAGSTDTQYFGPGTRLTVL.

The chain recombines TRBV7-9 with TRBJ1-2, with D unresolved. The CDR3 runs to 12 residues. Germline assignment: CDR1 SEHNR and CDR2 FQNEAQ (reference sequence). The V end was cut by 2 bases, the J end by 7 bases, with 8 bases between. CDR3 in DNA: TGTGCCAGCAGCTTAAGCGGGCCTGGCTACACCTTC. This translates into CASSLSGPGYTF. Looking up the rest from reference TRBV7-9 and TRBJ1-2 gives the full variable domain: DTGVSQNPRHKITKRGQNVTFRCDPISEHNRLYWYRQTLGQGPEFLTYFQNEAQLEKSRLLSDRFSAERPKGSFSTLEIQRTEQGDSAMYLCASSLSGPGYTFGSGTRLTVV.

The chain combines TRBV11-2 with TRBJ2-5, with 8 bases lining up with TRBD1. V was pared by 3 bases and J by 5 bases, with 11 bases of the junction left unmatched. Per germline, CDR1 SGHAT and CDR2 FQNNGV. This CDR3 is built from 16 residues. CDR3 loop: CASSFKGDRPGETQYF. The CDR3 DNA reads TGTGCCAGCAGCTTCAAAGGGGACAGGCCGGGGGAGACCCAGTACTTC.

V usage is TRBV27 and J usage is TRBJ1-2; D uncertain. The CDR3 loop spans 15 amino acids. Per the germline V gene, CDR1 is MNHEY and CDR2 is SMNVEV (reference sequence). The V end was cut by 5 bases, the J end by 4 bases, with 17 bases between. As DNA, the CDR3 is TGTGCCAGCAGTGGGTACCGGCAGGCCTCCTATGGCTACACCTTC. Translated, it gives CASSGYRQASYGYTF.

This chain connects TRBV9 to TRBJ2-5; D is possibly TRBD2 (6 bases). CDR1 SGDLS and CDR2 YYNGEE come from the germline V gene. The CDR3 sequence is 14 residues long. Trimming stripped 0 bases from V and 2 bases from J, with 8 bases between. The CDR3 here is CASSVGRGQETQYF. The CDR3 region has the DNA TGTGCCAGCAGCGTAGGACGGGGGCAAGAGACCCAGTACTTC.

This clone was seen a few times. J is TRBJ1-1 and V is TRBV28; weak D call: TRBD1 (6 bases). V was pared by 6 bases and J by 3 bases, with 14 bases between. The CDR3 has 14 amino acids. CDR1 and CDR2 from the germline V gene are MDHEN and SYDVKM. DNA of the CDR3: TGTGCCAGCAGGCGGACAGAAGACTACACTGAAGCTTTCTTT. Encoded protein: CASRRTEDYTEAFF.

This rearrangement joins TRBV9 to TRBJ1-4; D remains unclear. CDR1 SGDLS and CDR2 YYNGEE come from the germline V gene. This CDR3 is 15 amino acids long. V lost 2 bases and J 7 bases, leaving 15 bases between the germline ends. Here the CDR3 reads CASSVEGGRGEKLFF. As DNA, the CDR3 is TGTGCCAGCAGCGTGGAGGGCGGTCGGGGTGAAAAACTGTTTTTT.

The CDR3 DNA reads as TGCGCCAGCAGCTCCGGGACTAGCCTCCAAGAGACCCAGTACTTC. Residues: CASSSGTSLQETQYF. V and J are TRBV5-1 and TRBJ2-5; 9 nucleotides match TRBD2. This CDR3 contains 15 residues. Per the germline V gene, CDR1 is SGHRS and CDR2 is YFSETQ. J gave up 1 base and V 3 bases, and 4 bases lay outside the gene matches.

J is TRBJ2-7 and V is TRBV7-6, with 11 nucleotides matching TRBD1. Germline CDR1 SGHVS, CDR2 FNYEAQ. V was clipped by 1 base and J by 3 bases; unmatched bases: 5. The CDR3 has 16 residues. The CDR3 DNA sequence: TGTGCCAGCAGCTTAGGGACAGGGGGCTTAAACTACGAGCAGTACTTC. This encodes CASSLGTGGLNYEQYF.

The rearrangement links TRBV19 to TRBJ1-5; 9 positions match TRBD1. Trimming at V came to 6 bases and at J to 3 bases, leaving 6 bases not matched to a gene. Germline V gives CDR1 LNHDA, CDR2 SQIVND (reference sequence). This CDR3 is 15 amino acids long. CDR3 in DNA: TGTGCCAGTAGCCAAGGGACAGGGAACAATCAGCCCCAGCATTTT. Its translation is CASSQGTGNNQPQHF.

The chain recombines TRBV10-1 with TRBJ1-1, with 7 bases fitting TRBD1. CDR1 and CDR2 (germline): WNHNN, SYGVQD (reference sequence). V shed 4 bases and J 8 bases; nucleotides not matched to a gene: 7. This CDR3 contains 13 residues. DNA of the CDR3: TGCGCCAGCAGTGTAACCACAGGGGCGGAAGCTTTCTTT. As protein: CASSVTTGAEAFF.

This clone was seen a few times. The rearrangement joins TRBV10-1 to TRBJ2-7; TRBD2 matches at 12 bases. CDR1 is WNHNN and CDR2 is SYGVQD in the germline V gene (reference sequence). J was trimmed by 5 bases and V by 3 bases; bases with no gene match: 11. The CDR3 contains 17 residues. CDR3 in amino acids: CASSDRRLAGVPNEQYF. The CDR3, as DNA: TGCGCCAGCAGTGACCGCCGACTAGCGGGGGTCCCGAACGAGCAGTACTTC.

The rearrangement uses TRBV27 and TRBJ1-3, with 7 bases lining up with TRBD1. CDR1 and CDR2 (germline): MNHEY, SMNVEV (reference sequence). The CDR3 runs 13 residues. Trimming took 4 bases from V and 9 from J; bases not matched to a gene: 6. CDR3: CASSSQGSGTIYF. The DNA of the CDR3 is TGTGCCAGCAGTTCACAGGGGTCTGGCACCATATATTTT.

V is TRBV15 and J is TRBJ1-2, with D perhaps matching TRBD1 (5 bases). Germline CDR1 and CDR2: LNHNV and YYDKDF (reference sequence). The CDR3 totals 15 residues. The V gene lost 3 bases and the J gene lost 5 bases, with 16 bases spanning the gap. CDR3 loop: CATSSRGRVSYGYTF. CDR3 coding DNA: TGTGCCACCAGCAGCCGGGGGAGGGTTTCGTATGGCTACACCTTC.

This chain links TRBV5-1 with TRBJ1-4; 11 nucleotides match TRBD1. V shed 5 bases, J shed 6 bases, and the junction held 3 bases outside the gene matches. Germline CDR1 SGHRS, CDR2 YFSETQ. The CDR3 covers 14 residues. CDR3: CASRPGQGDEKLFF. CDR3 nucleotide sequence: TGCGCCAGCAGGCCGGGACAGGGGGATGAAAAACTGTTTTTT.

V is TRBV29-1 and J is TRBJ1-2, with 7 bases identical to TRBD1. This CDR3 contains 14 residues. The germline V gene has CDR1 SQVTM and CDR2 ANQGSEA. V gave up 8 bases and J gave up 6 bases; unmatched junction bases: 15. The CDR3 sequence is CSILSPGQINGYTF. The CDR3 region has the DNA TGCAGCATCCTTTCACCGGGACAGATCAATGGCTACACCTTC.

This clone has more than one count but fewer than ten. J is TRBJ2-4 and V is TRBV2, with TRBD1 matching 9 bases. With 8 bases clipped from V and 1 base from J, the junction kept 15 bases outside the gene matches. CDR3 size: 18 residues. Germline V lookup: CDR1 SNHLY, CDR2 FYNNEI. The CDR3 region is CASGGQGGDSGAKNIQYF. The CDR3 DNA reads TGTGCCAGCGGGGGACAGGGCGGGGATTCGGGGGCCAAAAACATTCAGTACTTC.

This clone has more than one count but fewer than ten. The sample holds other DNA sequences that translate to the same CDR3. The chain joins TRBV5-1 to TRBJ2-3; D is unclear. Germline V gene sequence: CDR1 SGHRS, CDR2 YFSETQ. Between the trimmed V and J ends, which lost 4 bases and 1 base, there was a span of 13 bases. This CDR3 region has 15 residues. The CDR3 loop reads CASSVGGSRTDTQYF. The CDR3 DNA follows: TGCGCCAGCAGCGTTGGCGGCTCCCGCACAGATACGCAGTATTTT.

V gene TRBV19 combines with J gene TRBJ1-6; D is perhaps TRBD1 (6 bases). CDR3 length: 16 amino acids. Trimming cost V 1 base and J 3 bases, with 10 bases left between them. Germline V CDR1 and CDR2: LNHDA, SQIVND (reference sequence). As DNA, the CDR3 is TGTGCCAGTAGTATAGTGAGGACAGACTATAATTCACCCCTCCACTTT. Its translation is CASSIVRTDYNSPLHF.

J is TRBJ1-2 and V is TRBV28, with D possibly TRBD1 on 5 matching bases. V lost 10 bases, J lost 3 bases, and 18 bases lay in between. Germline V gene data show CDR1 as MDHEN and CDR2 as SYDVKM. The CDR3 consists of 14 residues. The CDR3 sequence is CATRGTSTDYGYTF. CDR3 DNA: TGTGCCACCCGGGGGACCTCGACGGACTATGGCTACACCTTC.

The chain employs TRBV19 and TRBJ2-5; 10 bases agree with TRBD1. The germline CDR1 and CDR2 sequences are LNHDA and SQIVND (reference sequence). V dropped 5 bases and J dropped 5; count of bases not matched to a gene: 5. The CDR3 totals 14 residues. CDR3 bases: TGTGCCAGTAGTGAGACAGGGGGCAGGGAGACCCAGTACTTC. Its protein is CASSETGGRETQYF.